Below, 7 T cell receptor beta chains from the same sample are listed, as sequenced in a study of blood T cell repertoires in COVID-19 (dated by TCRdb to the early 2020s). Receptors were amplified or captured by the immunoSEQ multiplex PCR assay. In its TCRdb copy, this immuneACCESS table keeps in-frame sequences only and misses some clones. Where compared with another copy, unresolved V genes explain less than half of these, and the others have no known cause. This sample lists approximately 65,000 clones; roughly 88% were detected once. Jointly, the top ten make up about 4.7% of the sample. The sample was peripheral blood. The origin of the receptors is a human donor in a cohort sampled during active COVID-19.

The chain carries TRBV19 and TRBJ2-2, with 7 positions matching TRBD1. J lost 1 base, V lost 5 bases, and 7 bases had no gene match. Looked up from germline, CDR1 is LNHDA and CDR2 is SQIVND (reference sequence). This CDR3 contains 16 residues. The CDR3 bases are TGTGCCAGTAGTTCCCGGCGACAGGGGAACACCGGGGAGCTGTTTTTT. Protein: CASSSRRQGNTGELFF.

The V call is TRBV7-2, the J call TRBJ2-5; TRBD1 matches at 8 bases. The CDR3 is 15 amino acids. Germline CDR1 reads SGHTA; CDR2 reads FQGNSA. The V gene end was trimmed by 1 base and the J gene end by 6 bases; junction bases not matched to a gene: 7. CDR3 sequence (DNA): TGTGCCAGCAGCTTAGAGCCAGGGGGCGAACAGACCCAGTACTTC. Protein: CASSLEPGGEQTQYF.

This clone was observed a few times. This chain uses TRBV4-2 with TRBJ2-7; no firm D call. Germline V lookup: CDR1 LGHNA, CDR2 YNFKEQ. This CDR3 comprises 14 residues. Trimming stripped 0 bases from V and 3 bases from J, with 9 bases between. This CDR3 reads CASSQEFANYEQYF. The CDR3 nucleotides are TGTGCCAGCAGCCAAGAATTTGCGAACTACGAGCAGTACTTC.

The rearrangement joins TRBV5-6 to TRBJ2-7, with D uncertain. This CDR3 comprises 14 residues. Germline assignment: CDR1 SGHDT and CDR2 YYEEEE. Trimming left V 4 bases short and J 1 base short, with 12 bases between. The CDR3 loop reads CASSLRGASYEQYF. The CDR3 nucleotides read TGTGCCAGCAGCCTACGTGGAGCTTCCTACGAGCAGTACTTC.

The CDR3 nucleotides are TGTGCCAGCAGCCAGTGGCGGGCTTTAGAGACCCAGTACTTC. It codes for CASSQWRALETQYF. This chain uses TRBV14 with TRBJ2-5; D may be TRBD2 (5 bases). With 3 bases removed from V and 4 bases from J, the gap between germline ends came to 12 bases. Per germline, CDR1 SGHDN and CDR2 FVKESK. The CDR3 is 14 residues long.

The rearrangement joins TRBV18 to TRBJ1-1; possible D gene TRBD1, 5 bases. CDR1 is KGHSH, CDR2 LQKENI, per germline. V was trimmed by 4 bases and J by 1 base, leaving 10 bases between them. This CDR3 is 14 amino acids long. The DNA of the CDR3 is TGTGCCAGCTCACGGACACCACCGAACACTGAAGCTTTCTTT. As protein: CASSRTPPNTEAFF.

The V gene is TRBV7-6, the J gene TRBJ2-7; 11 bases agree with TRBD2. This CDR3 has 14 amino acids. Germline V lookup: CDR1 SGHVS, CDR2 FNYEAQ. The J segment lost 0 bases and the V segment lost 9 bases, leaving 4 bases of the junction unmatched. In nucleotides, the CDR3 is TGTGCCAGTAAAGGGACTAGCGGCTCCTACGAGCAGTACTTC. This gives the protein CASKGTSGSYEQYF.